This T cell receptor (beta chain) was documented in a study of early stage breast cancer tumors (dated by TCRdb to about 2017). For context, the study as a whole: Of the approximately 15 invasive breast tumors, eleven to twelve were found to be estrogen receptor-positive, progesterone receptor-positive and HER2-negative. On average, each sample had approximately 9.2-fold read coverage. A total of over 2 million templates, representing about 1.1 million unique clonotypes, were detected across all samples. Of the roughly twelve ER+/PR+/HER2- tumors, eight were classified as invasive ductal carcinomas and four as invasive lobular carcinomas. Points the paper makes about the study in general: Sequencing bulk genomic DNA from unsorted cells could not capture chain pairing or functional markers like CD4, CD8 and FOXP3. Repertoires from blood and normal breast were more alike than repertoires from blood and tumor, and in about 90% of the 16 patients, comparing each tissue with blood separated tumor from normal. Compared with adjacent normal breast tissue, tumors had roughly 2.7-fold higher T cell density and higher clonality. The small cohort size prevented analysis by tumor subtype. Enriched TCRB sequences shared across patients were mostly commonly generated sequences, unlikely to play an important role in the tumor microenvironment.

Each sample was amplified in two independent genomic DNA replicates, using about 0.45 ug for blood and roughly 1.5 ug for tumor or normal breast. TCRB sequencing of genomic DNA was carried out with the ImmunoSeq Intro kit according to the manufacturer's instructions. Multiplex PCR was run for 31 cycles using proprietary primers and spike-in control sequences for absolute quantification. Single-end 150-bp reads were used to sequence an 87-bp fragment spanning the CDR3 and the flanking V and J genes. Each lane of an Illumina MiSeq running version 3.0 chemistry carried seven multiplexed samples, with two replicates apiece. Under the source paper's analysis protocol: Raw data were processed by the vendor's proprietary pipeline, with both replicates merged into one result per sample. A clonotype was defined as productive rearrangements that share the same V-gene family, CDR3 amino acid sequence and J-gene segment. Clonality was computed as 1 minus the normalized Shannon entropy (Pielou evenness) of TCRB abundances. To estimate T cell density, the total number of templates was divided by the input cell count, which was inferred from how much DNA went in. Recon, run with its default parameters, was used to estimate overall repertoire diversity and clonality. Clonotypes with over 0.1% abundance in tumor and at least 32-fold higher abundance in tumor than in normal breast were defined as tumor-enriched. In TCRdb, the immuneACCESS table is reduced to in-frame sequences with V and J assigned. These tables do not hold every clone; where another copy was compared, an unresolved V gene accounts for under half, and the others remain unexplained. V, J and clone size were drawn from that table, and D and trimming were deduced from the DNA. The table for this sample lists 55,000 to 70,000 clones; 80% of them were counted only once. The ten largest clonotypes hold 4.7% of the sample.

With respect to this clone: The clone's antigen remains unknown. No base qualities exist here, and no much larger clone lies one base off it.

The study profiled bulk TCR beta-chain repertoires in matched peripheral blood, tumor and adjacent normal breast tissue taken from approximately 15 patients with early-stage breast cancer. Before surgery, roughly 5-11 mL of whole blood was collected into EDTA tubes and then processed within 2 hours. Peripheral blood mononuclear cells were isolated by Ficoll-Paque centrifugation in SepMate-50 tubes. For storage in liquid nitrogen, PBMCs were cryopreserved as aliquots of roughly 2 to 4 million cells in roughly 90% FBS with about 10% DMSO. Genomic DNA was extracted with the Qiagen AllPrep DNA/RNA Mini kit. From the cysteine through the phenylalanine, the CDR3 covers 14 amino acids. Only CDR3 DNA remains: 42 bases, in frame from the first base. CDR1 SGHVS and CDR2 FNYEAQ are derived from the germline V gene. V gives up 4 bases and J gives up 6 bases, and the segment between their germline ends measures 16 bases.

Recombination joined TRBV7-6 with TRBJ2-7; the D gene is perhaps TRBD1, from 5 matching bases. The sequence came from a person in their 40s with breast cancer. The sequencing input was blood. The sequenced DNA is TGTGCCAGCAGCTCATCTGTCACAGGAATCGAGCAGTACTTC. It translates to CASSSSVTGIEQYF.